These 24 T cell receptor beta chains originate from one sample sequenced in a study of identical twins. TCRdb re-analysed the 5' RACE reads in MiXCR, keeping a single row per CDR3 protein. The sample holds 200,000 or so distinct CDR3 sequences; about 7.5% are singletons and the top ten take less than 2%. A further study also used this sample, focusing on yellow fever vaccine responses in identical twins.

Sequenced: memory (CD45RO+) T cells sorted from blood. The receptors derive from a woman between 18 and 30 years old in good health.

This clonotype was picked up many times. The gene calls are TRBV13 and TRBJ2-1; 9 nucleotides agree with TRBD1. CDR1 and CDR2 (germline): PRHDT, FYEKMQ (reference sequence). The CDR3 runs 16 residues. The V gene end was trimmed by 2 bases and the J gene end by 1 base; junction bases not matched to a gene: 3. The CDR3 loop reads CASSLIDRGSYNEQFF. CDR3 nucleotide sequence: TGTGCCAGCAGCTTAATCGACAGGGGGTCCTACAATGAGCAGTTCTTC.

This chain uses TRBV20-1 with TRBJ2-7; D tentatively reads TRBD1 or TRBD2 (5 bases each). This CDR3 is built from 13 residues. CDR1 DFQATT and CDR2 SNEGSKA come from the germline V gene (reference sequence). The V gene lost 3 bases and the J gene lost 6 bases, with 15 bases spanning the gap. CDR3 coding DNA: TGCAGTGCTAGGGGGGACGCCCTGGGCGAGCAGTACTTC. Translation: CSARGDALGEQYF.

This clonotype was seen ten or more times. One end of the junction fails to match germline, which may point to a read error. The rearrangement joins TRBV7-2 to TRBJ2-3; 7 bases match TRBD2. This CDR3 region has 13 residues. The germline gives CDR1 SGHTA, CDR2 FQGNSA. The CDR3 region is CASSLAREGRVIF. In DNA form, the CDR3 reads TGTGCCAGCAGCTTAGCGCGGGAAGGGAGGGTCATTTTT.

This clonotype was counted between two and nine times. The J gene is TRBJ2-5, the V gene TRBV25-1; D is unclear. The V gene lost 3 bases and the J gene lost 5 bases, with 7 bases spanning the gap. Germline V gene lookup returns CDR1 MGHDK and CDR2 SYGVNS. The CDR3 sequence is 12 residues long. CDR3 residues: CASSDELETQYF. The CDR3 nucleotides are TGTGCCAGCAGTGATGAGTTGGAGACCCAGTACTTC.

V is TRBV5-6 and J is TRBJ1-5, with D perhaps TRBD1 (6 bases). Per the germline V gene, CDR1 is SGHDT and CDR2 is YYEEEE. The CDR3 has 15 amino acids. V was trimmed by 3 bases and J by 7 bases, leaving 17 bases between them. The CDR3 coding sequence is TGTGCCAGCAGCTCGGGCGGGGGGCGCATACAGCCCCAGCATTTT. Translation: CASSSGGGRIQPQHF.

This chain connects TRBV24-1 to TRBJ2-1; 7 nucleotides match TRBD2. V lost 3 bases to trimming and J lost 3 bases; unmatched junction nucleotides: 7. There are 16 residues in the CDR3. Germline CDR1 is KGHDR and CDR2 is SFDVKD. In DNA, the CDR3 is TGTGCCACCAGTGATACCGGACTAGTGGACTACAATGAGCAGTTCTTC. Translating it yields CATSDTGLVDYNEQFF.

At least ten counts were recorded for this clonotype. This rearrangement joins TRBV6-1 to TRBJ2-6, with unresolved D. Germline V gives CDR1 MNHNS, CDR2 SASEGT. The CDR3 is 13 residues long. Trimming stripped 5 bases from V and 3 bases from J, with 5 bases between. The CDR3, as DNA: TGTGCCAGCAGTAGAGGTGGGGCCAACGTCCTGACTTTC. Translation gives CASSRGGANVLTF.

This clonotype was observed at least ten times. The chain links TRBV15 to TRBJ2-1; D is unresolved. The V end lost 0 bases, the J end lost 0 bases, and 6 bases lay between the germline ends. Germline values: CDR1 LNHNV, CDR2 YYDKDF (reference sequence). The CDR3 runs 15 residues. CDR3 DNA: TGTGCCACCAGCAGAGAGACACTCTCCTACAATGAGCAGTTCTTC. It yields the protein CATSRETLSYNEQFF.

The chain carries TRBV7-9 and TRBJ2-4, with unresolved D. This CDR3 is built from 12 residues. The germline CDR1 and CDR2 sequences are SEHNR and FQNEAQ (reference sequence). V lost 5 bases to trimming and J lost 8 bases, with 10 bases between them. CDR3 loop: CASSLSGDIQYF. In nucleotides, the CDR3 is TGTGCCAGCAGCCTATCGGGTGACATTCAGTACTTC.

This clonotype has only a few counts. The chain couples TRBV6-2 or TRBV6-3 to TRBJ1-6; 8 positions match TRBD1. Germline trimming cut 9 bases from V and 8 bases from J; bases unmatched to any gene: 9. This CDR3 comprises 14 residues. Germline CDR1 and CDR2: MNHEY and SVGEGT. CDR3 DNA sequence: TGTGCCAGTCGACCCACAGGGGGTCATTCACCCCTCCACTTT. Translation: CASRPTGGHSPLHF.

This clonotype was recorded many times. The chain employs TRBV7-2 and TRBJ2-3; 10 bases are a match to TRBD2. This CDR3 has 16 amino acids. Unmatched junction bases numbered 6, after V lost 3 bases and J lost 3 bases. Germline CDR1 reads SGHTA; CDR2 reads FQGNSA. This CDR3 is CASSFGTGLATDTQYF. The CDR3 nucleotides read TGTGCCAGCAGCTTCGGAACGGGACTAGCGACAGATACGCAGTATTTT. Together with reference TRBV7-2 and TRBJ2-3, the CDR3 gives the full variable domain: GAGVSQSPSNKVTEKGKDVELRCDPISGHTALYWYRQSLGQGLEFLIYFQGNSAPDKSGLPSDRFSAERTGGSVSTLTIQRTQQEDSAVYLCASSFGTGLATDTQYFGPGTRLTVL.

This clonotype was detected many times. This sequence joins TRBV10-3 and TRBJ2-7; D call uncertain. The V gene's germline CDR1 is ENHRY and CDR2 SYGVKD. V was shortened by 2 bases and J by 4 bases, with 6 bases between the two germline ends. This CDR3 comprises 12 residues. The CDR3 sequence: CAISETVYEQYF. DNA of the CDR3: TGTGCCATCAGTGAGACCGTATACGAGCAGTACTTC.

The J gene is TRBJ2-5, the V gene TRBV6-5; 13 bases map to TRBD2. The CDR3 length is 18 residues. V lost 0 bases to trimming and J lost 2 bases; unmatched junction nucleotides: 6. Germline V gene data show CDR1 as MNHEY and CDR2 as SVGAGI. This CDR3 is CASSYSLAGGVGQETQYF. The CDR3 coding sequence is TGTGCCAGCAGTTACTCACTAGCGGGAGGGGTGGGTCAAGAGACCCAGTACTTC.

This clonotype was counted at least ten times. The V and J genes are TRBV18 and TRBJ2-3, with a weak D call TRBD2 (7 bases). The V gene's germline CDR1 is KGHSH and CDR2 LQKENI. Trimming removed 1 base at V and 0 bases at J, with 14 bases between. This CDR3 region has 17 residues. Here the CDR3 reads CASSPLGGGASTDTQYF. CDR3 in DNA: TGTGCCAGCTCACCACTGGGCGGGGGCGCCAGCACAGATACGCAGTATTTT.

This clonotype was detected ten times or more. The V and J genes are TRBV7-9 and TRBJ2-5; 10 nucleotides agree with TRBD2. Trimming took 6 bases from V and 5 from J; bases not matched to a gene: 3. Germline V CDR1 and CDR2: SEHNR, FQNEAQ (reference sequence). CDR3 size: 13 residues. CDR3 in DNA: TGTGCCAGCAGGGGACTAGCGCGGGAGACCCAGTACTTC. This encodes CASRGLARETQYF.

This clonotype was seen at least ten times. This chain links TRBV12-3 or TRBV12-4 with TRBJ2-7; D is undetermined. V gave up 3 bases and J gave up 2 bases, with 5 bases separating them. This CDR3 contains 12 residues. The CDR3 DNA reads as TGTGCCAGCAGTTTTGGGCCCTACGAGCAGTACTTC. Residues: CASSFGPYEQYF.

In its sample, this clonotype was seen many times. The chain recombines TRBV7-2 with TRBJ2-3; TRBD1 matches 7 bases. The CDR3 covers 15 residues. Germline lookup yields CDR1 SGHTA and CDR2 FQGNSA. V lost 2 bases and J lost 3; bases outside the gene matches: 5. CDR3 in amino acids: CASSLRDSTTDTQYF. In DNA form, the CDR3 reads TGTGCCAGCAGCTTAAGGGACAGCACTACAGATACGCAGTATTTT.

The rearrangement uses TRBV6-6 and TRBJ2-1; 10 nucleotides align to TRBD2. Germline V lookup: CDR1 MNHNY, CDR2 SVGAGI (reference sequence). The CDR3 runs 16 residues. V lost 2 bases, J lost 4 bases, and 5 bases stayed unmatched. The CDR3 protein is CASSYPAGGPYNEQFF. CDR3 nucleotides: TGTGCCAGCAGTTACCCAGCGGGGGGGCCTTACAATGAGCAGTTCTTC.

This clonotype occurred a few times. Written as DNA, the CDR3 is TGCGCCAGCAGCTTAAGGCAGGGCATCTCCTACGAGCAGTACTTC. Amino acid sequence: CASSLRQGISYEQYF. V is TRBV5-1 and J is TRBJ2-7; tentatively, D is TRBD1 (5 bases). Trimming removed 2 bases from V and 0 bases from J, with 12 bases in between. This CDR3 spans 15 amino acids. Germline lookup yields CDR1 SGHRS and CDR2 YFSETQ.

This clonotype was observed at least ten times. This chain connects TRBV7-2 to TRBJ2-4; D is possibly TRBD1 (5 bases). Trimming stripped 1 base from V and 3 bases from J, with 10 bases between. Germline V gene lookup returns CDR1 SGHTA and CDR2 FQGNSA. The CDR3 spans 15 residues. This CDR3 reads CASSLGDRSKNIQYF. The CDR3 region has the DNA TGTGCCAGCAGCTTAGGAGACAGAAGCAAAAACATTCAGTACTTC.

This clonotype showed up many times. The rearrangement links TRBV11-2 to TRBJ2-1, with TRBD2 matching over 10 bases. CDR3 length equals 15 residues. Losses at the gene ends were 3 bases for V and 6 bases for J; bases not matched to a gene: 5. Germline V gives CDR1 SGHAT, CDR2 FQNNGV. CDR3 in amino acids: CASSFGPSGGNEQFF. The CDR3 DNA sequence: TGTGCCAGCAGCTTCGGCCCTAGCGGGGGCAATGAGCAGTTCTTC.

This clonotype was counted ten times or more. The chain combines TRBV20-1 with TRBJ2-3; no definite D call. Germline values: CDR1 DFQATT, CDR2 SNEGSKA (reference sequence). This CDR3 is 14 amino acids long. V shed 3 bases and J shed 1 base, with 11 bases lying between them. The CDR3 region is CSASLRAGTDTQYF. CDR3 in DNA: TGCAGTGCTAGTTTGCGAGCCGGCACAGATACGCAGTATTTT.

This CDR3 reads CSAYRGTSGTYEQYF. DNA for the CDR3: TGCAGTGCTTATCGCGGGACTAGCGGCACCTACGAGCAGTACTTC. The V and J genes are TRBV20-1 and TRBJ2-7; TRBD2 aligns across 11 bases. V lost 5 bases to trimming and J lost 2 bases; unmatched junction nucleotides: 8. Germline V gene sequence: CDR1 DFQATT, CDR2 SNEGSKA (reference sequence). This CDR3 spans 15 amino acids.

This clonotype was recorded many times. The chain has TRBV3-1 and TRBJ2-5; a weak D match, TRBD1 (6 bases). V lost 4 bases to trimming and J lost 5 bases, with 14 bases between them. Per the germline V gene, CDR1 is LGHDT and CDR2 is YNNKEL (reference sequence). The CDR3 contains 14 residues. The DNA for the CDR3 is TGTGCCAGCAGCCTTGCCTCTAGGGGGGAGACCCAGTACTTC. Translating it yields CASSLASRGETQYF.